A selection of T cell receptor beta chains follows, all from one sample in a study of blood T cells in healthy people across ages. One entry per CDR3 protein, called by TCRdb with MiXCR from the 5' RACE reads. The table lists some 700,000 distinct CDR3 sequences, roughly 41% of them singletons. Sequenced sample: blood. These receptors originate from a woman in her sixties or seventies in good health. Both conserved end residues are part of each CDR3. The order of the fields is D gene, J gene, V gene, clone size, CDR3 DNA, CDR3 protein. D genes are given only for firm matches. Part of the rows lack a size; the others show once, few, many or a class for expanded clones.

TRBD2 | TRBJ2-3 | TRBV20-1 | . | TGCAATGCCACCAATGGGGCTAGCGGGATGGATACGCAGTATTTT | CNATNGASGMDTQYF
. | TRBJ2-2 | TRBV3-1 | . | TGTGCCAGCAGCCAACGCCGGGGCAAGGGGACCGGGGAGCTGTTTTTT | CASSQRRGKGTGELFF
. | TRBJ2-7 | TRBV28 | . | TGTGCCAGCAAGAGTGGACCCTACGAGCAGTACTTC | CASKSGPYEQYF
TRBD2 | TRBJ2-3 | TRBV2 | few | TGTGCCAGCAGTGGACCTAGCGGGACTAGCACAGATACGCAGTATTTT | CASSGPSGTSTDTQYF
. | TRBJ2-5 | TRBV20-1 | few | TGCAGTGCTAGAGTGGGAGTCGGGAAAGAGACCCAGTACTTC | CSARVGVGKETQYF
. | TRBJ2-2 | TRBV7-7 | . | TGTGCCAGCAGCCGGGACTTGAACACCGGGGAGCTGTTTTTT | CASSRDLNTGELFF
. | TRBJ2-3 | TRBV6-2/TRBV6-3 | few | TGTGCCAGCAGTTACGGCTCGACGACTAGTTCCCGGCAGTATTTT | CASSYGSTTSSRQYF
. | TRBJ2-5 | TRBV7-2 | . | TGTGCCAGCAGCCCATACGGAGAGACCCAGTACTTC | CASSPYGETQYF
TRBD1 | TRBJ1-4 | TRBV13 | . | TGTGCCAGCAGCCCGACAGGGAACGGAACTAATGAAAAACTGTTTTTT | CASSPTGNGTNEKLFF
TRBD1 | TRBJ1-1 | TRBV7-9 | . | TGTGCCAGCAGCCTAACCCACAGGGGGCTAGGGCAGGACACTGAAGCTTTCTTT | CASSLTHRGLGQDTEAFF
TRBD1 | TRBJ1-5 | TRBV29-1 | . | TGCAGCGTACGTGAAGGGACAGGGCCCCAAGAGACCCAGCATTTT | CSVREGTGPQETQHF
. | TRBJ2-3 | TRBV11-2 | . | TGTGCCAGCAGCTTCAGGGTGTCAGATACGCAGTATTTT | CASSFRVSDTQYF
. | TRBJ2-3 | TRBV29-1 | many | TGCAGCCTTCGGTCTTATTCCTCAGATACGCAGTATTTT | CSLRSYSSDTQYF
. | TRBJ2-7 | TRBV6-5 | . | TGTGCCAGCAGTTACGGGAGCGGCGTCTCCTACGAGCAGTACTTC | CASSYGSGVSYEQYF
TRBD1 | TRBJ2-1 | TRBV27 | . | TGTGCCAGCAGTTTTGGGACAGGGGACCTCAATGAGCAGTTCTTC | CASSFGTGDLNEQFF
TRBD2 | TRBJ2-3 | TRBV5-1 | . | TGCGCCAGCAGCGCACTAGCGGGGTACACAGATACGCAGTATTTT | CASSALAGYTDTQYF
TRBD2 | TRBJ2-5 | TRBV15 | few | TGTGCCACCAGCAGAGGCAGACTAGCGGGAGATAGTGAGACCCAGTACTTC | CATSRGRLAGDSETQYF
TRBD1 | TRBJ1-5 | TRBV6-2/TRBV6-3 | few | TGTGCCAGCAGTTACTCGACAGGGGGGGGCAATCAGCCCCAGCATTTT | CASSYSTGGGNQPQHF
. | TRBJ2-7 | TRBV29-1 | many | TGCAGCGTGAGGGCGCAGGATGGTCGCTACGAGCAGTACTTC | CSVRAQDGRYEQYF
TRBD2 | TRBJ2-3 | TRBV25-1 | . | TGTGCCAGCAGTGGATCTAGCGGGAGCGTGGTCACAGATACGCCGTATTTT | CASSGSSGSVVTDTPYF
TRBD1 | TRBJ2-3 | TRBV28 | . | TGTGCCAGCAGCTTACAGGGGGCGAGTAGCACAGATACGCAGTATTTT | CASSLQGASSTDTQYF
. | TRBJ2-4 | TRBV29-1 | . | TGCAGCGTTGAGGACGGGGGCGAGTACATTCAGTACTTC | CSVEDGGEYIQYF
. | TRBJ1-5 | TRBV5-8 | once | TGTGCCAGCAGCGGAAAAGCAGGGTTCGTCGGCAATCAGCCCCAGCATTTT | CASSGKAGFVGNQPQHF
TRBD2 | TRBJ2-1 | TRBV5-1 | few | TGCGCCAGCAGCTGGGTGGGTCTAGCGGGAGATCGCAATGAGCAGTTCTTC | CASSWVGLAGDRNEQFF
. | TRBJ2-2 | TRBV7-3 | once | TGTGCCAGCAGCGAGATGAACACCGGGGAGCTGTTTTTT | CASSEMNTGELFF
TRBD1 | TRBJ1-5 | TRBV29-1 | . | TGCAGCGTGGGACAGGGAAGCAATCAGCCCCAGCATTTT | CSVGQGSNQPQHF
. | TRBJ1-2 | TRBV5-1 | . | TGCGCCAGCAGCTTCGGATCCACTAACTATGGCTACACCTTC | CASSFGSTNYGYTF
. | TRBJ1-4 | TRBV7-2 | few | TGTGCCAGCAGCTTAACGGGTCTAAATGAAAAACTGTTTTTT | CASSLTGLNEKLFF
. | TRBJ2-7 | TRBV6-5 | . | TGTGCCAGCAGTTATGGGGCCTCGGAGACTATTTTCTACGAGCAGTACTTC | CASSYGASETIFYEQYF
. | TRBJ2-4 | TRBV7-9 | . | TGTGCCAGCAGCGGGAACAAAGCCAAAAACATTCAGTACTTC | CASSGNKAKNIQYF
TRBD2 | TRBJ2-1 | TRBV7-9 | few | TGTGCCAGCAGCCTCATGGCGGGAGGCCATGAGCAGTTCTTC | CASSLMAGGHEQFF
TRBD1 | TRBJ2-1 | TRBV9 | many | TGTGCCAGCAGCGCCCAGGGACAGGGGTGGAACAATGAGCAGTTCTTC | CASSAQGQGWNNEQFF
. | TRBJ2-1 | TRBV29-1 | . | TGCAGCGTGAGGAGGACGGGGCTCTACAATGAGCAGTTCTTC | CSVRRTGLYNEQFF
TRBD2 | TRBJ2-1 | TRBV9 | . | TGTGCCAGCAGCGTGGGACTAGCGGGAGGAGGTGAGCAGTTCTTC | CASSVGLAGGGEQFF
. | TRBJ2-3 | TRBV6-4 | few | TGTGCCAGCAGCTTGACTTCCACCACAGATACGCAGTATTTT | CASSLTSTTDTQYF
TRBD1 | TRBJ2-5 | TRBV5-1 | . | TGCGCCAGCAGCGAGGGACAGGGGTTGTACAATGAGCAGTACTTC | CASSEGQGLYNEQYF
. | TRBJ2-5 | TRBV4-2 | few | TGTGCCAGCAGCCAAGGGACAGGGAGGGGAGAGACCCAGTACTTC | CASSQGTGRGETQYF
TRBD1 | TRBJ2-3 | TRBV5-1 | once | TGCGCCGGCAGCATTGGACAGGGGGCAGATACGCAGTATTTT | CAGSIGQGADTQYF
TRBD2 | TRBJ2-1 | TRBV4-2 | . | TGTGCCAGCAGCCAAGATGGGGGACTAGCAGTAAACAATGAGCAGTTCTTC | CASSQDGGLAVNNEQFF
. | TRBJ1-1 | TRBV30 | . | TGTGCCTGGAGCGCACTCCTGGGTGTGCGCACTGAAGCTTTCTTT | CAWSALLGVRTEAFF
. | TRBJ1-2 | TRBV6-5 | . | TGTGCCAGCAGTTACTGGAGGGACGACGGCTATGGCTACACCTTC | CASSYWRDDGYGYTF
TRBD1 | TRBJ2-5 | TRBV7-2 | . | TGTGCCAGCAGCTCGGGACAGTCATATCAAGAGACCCAGTACTTC | CASSSGQSYQETQYF
. | TRBJ2-2 | TRBV18 | . | TGTGCCAGCTCACCGCCGTCGGGAAGCACCGGGGAGCTGTTTTTT | CASSPPSGSTGELFF
TRBD1 | TRBJ2-1 | TRBV24-1 | . | TGTGCCACCAGTGCTCGTTCGGCGAGACAGGGAAGCAATGAGCAGTTCTTC | CATSARSARQGSNEQFF
. | TRBJ1-2 | TRBV7-9 | . | TGTGCCAGCCAAGCCTGGGGAGACAAGAAACTGTATGGCTACACCTTC | CASQAWGDKKLYGYTF
. | TRBJ2-7 | TRBV29-1 | . | TGCAGCGTTGAGAAGGAAAACTACGAGCAGTACTTC | CSVEKENYEQYF
. | TRBJ2-6 | TRBV4-2 | many | TGTGCCAGCAGCCAAGTTCCTCATGACAGTTTCTCTGGGGCCAACGTCCTGACTTTC | CASSQVPHDSFSGANVLTF
. | TRBJ2-6 | TRBV3-1 | few | TGTGCCAGCAGCCACAGGTCTGGGGCCAACGTCCTGACTTTC | CASSHRSGANVLTF
TRBD1 | TRBJ1-2 | TRBV3-1 | few | TGTGCCAGCAGCCAACGGGACAGGGACTATGGCTACACCTTC | CASSQRDRDYGYTF
. | TRBJ1-5 | TRBV4-2 | many | TGTGCCAGCAGCCAAGAAGTCGGTAATCAGCCCCAGCATTTT | CASSQEVGNQPQHF
. | TRBJ1-1 | TRBV29-1 | . | TGCAGCGTTTTTGGGCGGGTGGTGAACACTGAAGCTTTCTTT | CSVFGRVVNTEAFF
. | TRBJ1-2 | TRBV10-2 | . | TGCGCCAGCAGTGAGTCAACGGAGGCTGGCTACACCTTC | CASSESTEAGYTF
TRBD2 | TRBJ2-5 | TRBV3-1 | many | TGTGCCAGCAGCCAAACTAGCGGGAGCGGCGAGACCCAGTACTTC | CASSQTSGSGETQYF
. | TRBJ1-4 | TRBV7-2 | . | TGTGCCAGCAGCTCACAGGTCCCGACTAATGAAAAACTGTTTTTT | CASSSQVPTNEKLFF
TRBD2 | TRBJ2-7 | TRBV20-1 | . | TGCAGTGCTAGACGGCGGGGGGACTACAATGAGCAGTACTTC | CSARRRGDYNEQYF